One sample yielded the 16 T cell receptor beta chains listed below, sequenced in a study of follicular helper T cells after annual influenza vaccination. Time point reported: 2015-2016 season, 7 days after influenza vaccination. The method was immunoSEQ multiplex PCR; TCRdb's version includes in-frame clones alone and lacks a portion of them. The sample records about 7,200 clones, around 85% being singletons. Source: CXCR5- memory CD4+ T cells sorted from blood, taken 7 days after influenza vaccination. The receptors stem from an adult who received the influenza vaccine.

The chain has TRBV2 and TRBJ2-2, with TRBD1 matching 8 bases. This CDR3 spans 16 amino acids. Germline lookup yields CDR1 SNHLY and CDR2 FYNNEI. The junction had 12 bases not matched to a gene; V was cut back by 5 bases and J by 7 bases. CDR3 nucleotide sequence: TGTGCCAGCAGTTTTGCCGACAGGGGTAGTCACGGGGAGCTGTTTTTT. The encoded protein is CASSFADRGSHGELFF.

The V gene is TRBV6-1, the J gene TRBJ1-2; D remains unclear. The germline gives CDR1 MNHNS, CDR2 SASEGT. The CDR3 loop spans 15 amino acids. The V and J ends lost 4 bases and 2 bases respectively, with 14 bases between them. CDR3 DNA: TGTGCCAGCAGTGTTAGGCATGGCCAGAACTATGGCTACACCTTC. This translates into CASSVRHGQNYGYTF.

V usage is TRBV11-3 and J usage is TRBJ1-6; weak D call: TRBD1 (5 bases). Germline V CDR1 and CDR2: SGHNT, YENEEA. The V gene lost 5 bases and the J gene lost 7 bases, with 12 bases spanning the gap. This CDR3 has 14 residues. The CDR3 nucleotides are TGTGCCAGCAGCCAAGAGGGACCCAATTCACCCCTCCACTTT. It yields the protein CASSQEGPNSPLHF.

The chain employs TRBV4-1 and TRBJ1-5; D gene unclear. Germline CDR1 reads MGHRA; CDR2 reads YSYEKL. This CDR3 spans 16 amino acids. V shed 1 base and J shed 2 bases, with 12 bases lying between them. The CDR3 region is CASSQGRAMGNQPQHF. The CDR3 DNA sequence: TGCGCCAGCAGCCAAGGTAGGGCGATGGGCAATCAGCCCCAGCATTTT.

The V and J genes are TRBV25-1 and TRBJ2-7; D is uncertain. This CDR3 has 15 residues. Trimming pared 4 bases from V and 0 bases from J, leaving 13 bases between. Germline V gives CDR1 MGHDK, CDR2 SYGVNS. In DNA form, the CDR3 reads TGTGCCAGCAGTGCGCGAGACGGACCCTCCTACGAGCAGTACTTC. Its translation is CASSARDGPSYEQYF.

This CDR3 reads CATSTAAGTEAFF. In DNA form, the CDR3 reads TGTGCCACCAGCACCGCGGCGGGGACTGAAGCTTTCTTT. The chain recombines TRBV15 with TRBJ1-1; D not resolved. Germline V gene lookup returns CDR1 LNHNV and CDR2 YYDKDF (reference sequence). V was trimmed by 4 bases and J by 5 bases, leaving 11 bases between them. The CDR3 has 13 amino acids.

The rearrangement uses TRBV18 and TRBJ2-1; 9 nucleotides match TRBD1. There are 17 residues in the CDR3. With 0 bases clipped from V and 4 bases from J, the junction kept 7 bases outside the gene matches. Germline V gene data show CDR1 as KGHSH and CDR2 as LQKENI. For the CDR3, the DNA is TGTGCCAGCTCACCACCCGCGGGACAGGGTCCTTACAATGAGCAGTTCTTC. Translated, it gives CASSPPAGQGPYNEQFF. Variable domain in full (rest from reference TRBV18 and TRBJ2-1): NAGVMQNPRHLVRRRGQEARLRCSPMKGHSHVYWYRQLPEEGLKFMVYLQKENIIDESGMPKERFSAEFPKEGPSILRIQQVVRGDSAAYFCASSPPAGQGPYNEQFFGPGTRLTVL.

V gene TRBV5-1 combines with J gene TRBJ1-2, with a possible D match to TRBD1 (6 bases). V dropped 3 bases and J dropped 6 bases, with 12 bases sitting between them. CDR1 is SGHRS and CDR2 is YFSETQ in the germline V gene. The CDR3 totals 13 residues. The CDR3 DNA reads as TGCGCCAGCAGCTCCCAAGGGGGGAATGGCTACACCTTC. It codes for CASSSQGGNGYTF.

This chain joins TRBV5-1 and TRBJ2-1; the match to TRBD2 covers 14 bases. V lost 4 bases, J lost 3 bases, and 3 bases stayed unmatched. The CDR3 runs to 16 residues. CDR1 SGHRS and CDR2 YFSETQ come from the germline V gene. CDR3 amino acids: CASSAGLAGGYNEQFF. Here the CDR3 DNA reads TGCGCCAGCAGCGCCGGACTAGCGGGGGGCTACAATGAGCAGTTCTTC.

The chain employs TRBV2 and TRBJ1-5; 8 bases match TRBD1. Germline V CDR1 and CDR2: SNHLY, FYNNEI. The V segment lost 4 bases and the J segment 1 base; nucleotides outside the gene matches: 3. The CDR3 runs 15 residues. CDR3 nucleotide sequence: TGTGCCAGCAGTGCGCAGGGGGCCAGCAATCAGCCCCAGCATTTT. Protein product: CASSAQGASNQPQHF.

Written as DNA, the CDR3 is TGTGCCACCAGCAGCAGGGGGCGAGAAAAACTGTTTTTT. Amino acids: CATSSRGREKLFF. This chain connects TRBV15 to TRBJ1-4; TRBD1 agrees at 8 bases. V shed 3 bases and J 8 bases; nucleotides not matched to a gene: 2. The CDR3 runs to 13 residues. Germline V CDR1 and CDR2: LNHNV, YYDKDF (reference sequence).

The chain recombines TRBV6-1 with TRBJ1-2; no definite D call. Germline CDR1 reads MNHNS; CDR2 reads SASEGT. Trimming stripped 7 bases from V and 4 bases from J, with 13 bases between. The CDR3 length is 13 residues. The CDR3 bases are TGTGCCAGCAACCCTACATGGGGCTATGGCTACACCTTC. Protein: CASNPTWGYGYTF.

CDR3 residues: CASSQLLGGREAFF. The CDR3 DNA reads TGCGCCAGCAGCCAGCTCCTTGGGGGGCGTGAAGCTTTCTTT. The chain recombines TRBV4-1 with TRBJ1-1; D perhaps matches TRBD1 (6 bases). Germline CDR1 reads MGHRA; CDR2 reads YSYEKL. With 3 bases removed from V and 7 bases from J, the gap between germline ends came to 15 bases. The CDR3 runs 14 residues.

The chain uses TRBV2 and TRBJ1-1; D is undetermined. Per the germline V gene, CDR1 is SNHLY and CDR2 is FYNNEI. V lost 4 bases and J lost 0, with 9 bases in between. CDR3 size: 14 residues. The CDR3 protein is CASSGGRMNTEAFF. As DNA, the CDR3 is TGTGCCAGCAGTGGAGGGAGGATGAACACTGAAGCTTTCTTT.

The chain recombines TRBV15 with TRBJ2-3; D is unresolved. The CDR3 extends over 14 amino acids. The V gene's germline CDR1 is LNHNV and CDR2 YYDKDF (reference sequence). The germline V and J ends were trimmed by 0 bases and 4 bases, with 8 bases remaining between them. CDR3 DNA sequence: TGTGCCACCAGCAGAGATCGTTGGGCAGATACGCAGTATTTT. Amino acid sequence: CATSRDRWADTQYF.

This clone turned up a few times. V gene TRBV7-3 combines with J gene TRBJ2-3; the match to TRBD2 covers 8 bases. The V gene's germline CDR1 is SGHTA and CDR2 FQGTGA. The length of the CDR3 is 16 residues. The J segment lost 1 base and the V segment lost 5 bases, leaving 8 bases of the junction unmatched. Written as DNA, the CDR3 is TGTGCCAGCAGCCTTGATCGAGCGGGGGGCACAGATACGCAGTATTTT. Its translation is CASSLDRAGGTDTQYF.